This T cell receptor beta chain is drawn from a study of blood T cell repertoires in COVID-19. Generated by immunoSEQ multiplex PCR, the TCRdb table keeps only in-frame clones and is missing some. Of some 280,000 clones listed, around 86% are singletons. Germline CDR1 is MNHEY and CDR2 is SVGEGT. The ends were cut back, 2 bases at V and 0 bases at J, with 20 bases in the middle. This CDR3 has 19 residues. The genes are TRBV6-2 or TRBV6-3 and TRBJ2-4; D is perhaps TRBD1 (6 bases). What was sequenced was peripheral blood. The TCR sequence derives from a woman aged 40 to 50 who had recovered from COVID-19. The CDR3 sequence: CASSYEGHGPDLAKNIQYF. In DNA form, the CDR3 reads TGTGCCAGCAGTTACGAGGGACACGGACCCGATCTAGCCAAAAACATTCAGTACTTC.